This TCR beta chain was captured in a study of beta chain features in type 1 diabetes (dated by TCRdb to the late 2010s). In terms of the full investigation: Patients and healthy donors did not differ in mean age, gender distribution, total cell number or subset yield. A total of roughly 100,000,000 sorted cells were examined across all samples, and the number of cells per subset was strongly correlated with RNA yield. Regulatory and stem cell-like memory subsets were obtained from only 8 patients and roughly eight healthy donors, while naive and central memory subsets were obtained from all 30 or so donors. The study compared the TCRB repertoires of sorted circulating CD4+ T cell subsets in recently diagnosed type 1 diabetes patients with those in matched healthy donors. Broader findings and caveats from the paper: In all four CD4+ subsets, TCRB CDR3 length was moderately but significantly shorter in type 1 diabetes patients. HLA sub-analyses involved small numbers of individuals, so any influence of HLA type on TCRB rearrangement remained unresolved. At VDJ recombination sites, type 1 diabetes patients had fewer insertions and more deleted nucleotides, which implies abnormalities in thymic rearrangement. Naive, central memory and regulatory TCRB repertoires appeared to be more similar among patients than among healthy donors. Because cDNA was sequenced instead of genomic DNA, activated cells with high expression could be over-represented, although the groups did not differ in activation or CD3 levels. Shorter templates might have been favored by PCR, but patient and control samples were amplified and corrected together, so both groups would have been affected equally by any skew.

Each donor gave one peripheral blood draw, averaging roughly 0.11 L, which was collected into heparinised tubes. A BD FACSAria II and a panel including CD45RO, CCR7, CD25, CD127, CD95 and CD27 were used to sort naive, central memory, regulatory and stem cell-like memory CD4+ T cells. A purity above 98% was achieved for all sorted populations. PBMCs were isolated immediately by Lymphoprep density gradient centrifugation and stained directly without culture. So that batch effects would be minimized, each experiment stained and sorted samples in pairs, pairing one healthy donor with one patient. The entire isolated RNA was reverse transcribed using the High Capacity cDNA Reverse Transcription Kit, and thus expressed TCRB transcripts were sequenced. Naive, central memory and regulatory T cell samples underwent deep immunoSEQ sequencing, averaging around 3.9 million total reads per sample. After sorted cells were lysed in RLT buffer, RNA was extracted with DNase-treated RNeasy Micro or Mini kits, with the choice depending on cell number. Each cell subset was processed separately to prevent cross-contamination, with patient and healthy donor samples processed together. The immunoSEQ multiplex PCR was used to amplify TCRB sequences from cDNA, generating 87-bp fragments that spanned the CDR3 region. Sequencing of the amplicons was done on the Illumina HiSeq platform. The authors' analysis ran thus. Synthetic template baselines were used to correct PCR bias computationally, reads within Hamming distance 2 were collapsed, and singletons that could not be merged were discarded. Reads were aligned against IMGT to assign V, D and J genes, CDR3 length and insertions or deletions at six rearrangement sites. Within each subset, clonotype counts were normalized to sorted cell number, after which true diversity and Gini coefficients were computed with the tcR R package. The overlap coefficient, calculated on TCRB nucleotide sequences, was used to quantify repertoire sharing. TCRdb holds this immuneACCESS table with in-frame rearrangements only. Some clones are missing; in checked studies, unresolved V genes explain under half, and the rest has no known cause. That table gives V, J and clone size, and the DNA gave D and trimming. Recorded for this sample are roughly 140,000 clones; around 10% of them occurred a single time. The ten largest clones capture roughly 0.5% of the sample.

A remark on this clone: Its antigen specificity is not known. The record has no base qualities; no much larger clone is one base away.

The sample consisted of central memory CD4+ T cells from blood. The clonotype was recovered from a young man with type 1 diabetes.

CDR3 loop: CASSLTGAAETQYF. The nucleotide sequence reads TGCGCCAGCAGCTTGACAGGGGCAGCAGAGACCCAGTACTTC. Rearrangement joined TRBV5-1 to TRBJ2-5; 7 bases in between match TRBD1. Germline trimming amounts to 1 base on V and 4 bases on J, with 4 as the count of junction bases outside the gene matches. The germline V gene gives CDR1 as SGHRS and CDR2 as YFSETQ. Spanning cysteine to phenylalanine, the CDR3 consists of 14 amino acids. Only CDR3 DNA remains: 42 bases, in frame from the first base. Supplemented by the reference TRBV5-1 and TRBJ2-5 proteins around the CDR3, the complete variable domain is KAGVTQTPRYLIKTRGQQVTLSCSPISGHRSVSWYQQTPGQGLQFLFEYFSETQRNKGNFPGRFSGRQFSNSRSEMNVSTLELGDSALYLCASSLTGAAETQYFGPGTRLLVL.